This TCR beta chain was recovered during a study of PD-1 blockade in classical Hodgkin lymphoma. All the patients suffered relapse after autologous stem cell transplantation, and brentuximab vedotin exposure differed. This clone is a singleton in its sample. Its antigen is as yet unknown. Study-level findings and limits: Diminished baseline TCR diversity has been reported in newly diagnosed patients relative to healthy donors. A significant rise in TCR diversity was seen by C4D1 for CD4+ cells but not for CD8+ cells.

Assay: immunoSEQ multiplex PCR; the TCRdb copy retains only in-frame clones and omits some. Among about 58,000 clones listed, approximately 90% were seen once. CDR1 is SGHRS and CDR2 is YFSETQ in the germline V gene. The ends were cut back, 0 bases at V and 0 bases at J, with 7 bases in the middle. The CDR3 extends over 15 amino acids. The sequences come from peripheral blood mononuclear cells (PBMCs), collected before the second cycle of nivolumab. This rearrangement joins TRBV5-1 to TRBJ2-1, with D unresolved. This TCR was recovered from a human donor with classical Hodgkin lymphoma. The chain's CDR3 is CASSLEPSSYNEQFF. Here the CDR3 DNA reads TGCGCCAGCAGCTTGGAACCCAGCTCCTACAATGAGCAGTTCTTC.